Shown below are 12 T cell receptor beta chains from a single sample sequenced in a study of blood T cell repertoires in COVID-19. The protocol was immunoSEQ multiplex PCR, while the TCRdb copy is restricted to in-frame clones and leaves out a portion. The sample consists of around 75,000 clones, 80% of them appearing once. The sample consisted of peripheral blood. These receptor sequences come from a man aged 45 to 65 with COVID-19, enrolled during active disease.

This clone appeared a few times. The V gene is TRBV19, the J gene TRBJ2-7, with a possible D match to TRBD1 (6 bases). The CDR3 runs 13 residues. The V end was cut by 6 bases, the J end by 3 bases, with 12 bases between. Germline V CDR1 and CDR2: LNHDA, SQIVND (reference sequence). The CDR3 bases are TGTGCCAGTAGGGGCGGACAGTTCTACGAGCAGTACTTC. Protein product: CASRGGQFYEQYF. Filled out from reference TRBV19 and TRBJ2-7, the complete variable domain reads DGGITQSPKYLFRKEGQNVTLSCEQNLNHDAMYWYRQDPGQGLRLIYYSQIVNDFQKGDIAEGYSVSREKKESFPLTVTSAQKNPTAFYLCASRGGQFYEQYFGPGTRLTVT.

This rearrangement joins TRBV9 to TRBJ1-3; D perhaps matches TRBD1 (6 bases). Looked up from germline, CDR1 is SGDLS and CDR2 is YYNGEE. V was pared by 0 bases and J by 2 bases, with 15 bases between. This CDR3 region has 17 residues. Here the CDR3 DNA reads TGTGCCAGCAGCGTAGATCTCAGGGGATCGACTGGAAACACCATATATTTT. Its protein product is CASSVDLRGSTGNTIYF. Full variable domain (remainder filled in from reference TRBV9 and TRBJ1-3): DSGVTQTPKHLITATGQRVTLRCSPRSGDLSVYWYQQSLDQGLQFLIQYYNGEERAKGNILERFSAQQFPDLHSELNLSSLELGDSALYFCASSVDLRGSTGNTIYFGEGSWLTVV.

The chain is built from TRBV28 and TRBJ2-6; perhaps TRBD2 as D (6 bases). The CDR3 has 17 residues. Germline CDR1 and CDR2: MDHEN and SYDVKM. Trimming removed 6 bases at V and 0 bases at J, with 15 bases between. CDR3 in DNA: TGTGCCAGCAGCTTCGGGGGTTCTAGCTCTGGGGCCAACGTCCTGACTTTC. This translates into CASSFGGSSSGANVLTF.

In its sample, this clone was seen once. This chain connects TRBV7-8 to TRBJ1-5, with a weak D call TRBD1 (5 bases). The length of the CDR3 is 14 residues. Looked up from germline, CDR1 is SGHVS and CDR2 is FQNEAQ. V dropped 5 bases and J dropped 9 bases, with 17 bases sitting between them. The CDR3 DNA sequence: TGTGCCAGCAGCGGATGGGAGGGGCTGGGGCCCCAGCATTTT. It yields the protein CASSGWEGLGPQHF.

CDR3 DNA sequence: TGTGCCAGCATGACACCGGGAACAAATGAGCAGTTCTTC. Residues: CASMTPGTNEQFF. This chain uses TRBV2 with TRBJ2-1, with D tentatively TRBD2 (5 bases). Germline CDR1 is SNHLY and CDR2 is FYNNEI. There are 13 residues in the CDR3. V was shortened by 7 bases and J by 7 bases, with 14 bases between the two germline ends. The complete variable domain, with remaining parts taken from reference TRBV2 and TRBJ2-1, reads EPEVTQTPSHQVTQMGQEVILRCVPISNHLYFYWYRQILGQKVEFLVSFYNNEISEKSEIFDDQFSVERPDGSNFTLKIRSTKLEDSAMYFCASMTPGTNEQFFGPGTRLTVL.

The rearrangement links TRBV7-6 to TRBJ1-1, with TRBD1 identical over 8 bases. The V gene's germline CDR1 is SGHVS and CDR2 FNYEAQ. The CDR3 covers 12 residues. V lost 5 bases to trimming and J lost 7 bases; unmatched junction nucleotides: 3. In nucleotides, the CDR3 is TGTGCCAGCAGCGCCGGACAGGGTGAAGCTTTCTTT. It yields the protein CASSAGQGEAFF.

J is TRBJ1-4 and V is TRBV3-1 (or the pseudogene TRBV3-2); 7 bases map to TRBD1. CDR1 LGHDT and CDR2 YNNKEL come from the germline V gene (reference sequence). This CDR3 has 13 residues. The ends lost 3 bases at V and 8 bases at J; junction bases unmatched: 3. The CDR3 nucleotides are TGTGCCAGCAGCCAGACAGGGTTCGAAAAACTGTTTTTT. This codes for CASSQTGFEKLFF.

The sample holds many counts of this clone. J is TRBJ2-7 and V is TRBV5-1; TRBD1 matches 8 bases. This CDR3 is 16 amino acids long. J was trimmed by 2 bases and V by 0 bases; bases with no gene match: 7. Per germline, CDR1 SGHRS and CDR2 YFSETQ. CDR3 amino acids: CASSLAASTGAYEQYF. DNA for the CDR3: TGCGCCAGCAGCTTGGCCGCATCGACAGGGGCCTACGAGCAGTACTTC.

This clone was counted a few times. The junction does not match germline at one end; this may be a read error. Here the CDR3 DNA reads TGCAGCGTTGAAGGTGGACAATTT. Translation gives CSVEGGQF. This chain links TRBV29-1 with TRBJ1-1; weak D call: TRBD1 (5 bases). CDR3 length: 8 amino acids. The germline CDR1 and CDR2 sequences are SQVTM and ANQGSEA.

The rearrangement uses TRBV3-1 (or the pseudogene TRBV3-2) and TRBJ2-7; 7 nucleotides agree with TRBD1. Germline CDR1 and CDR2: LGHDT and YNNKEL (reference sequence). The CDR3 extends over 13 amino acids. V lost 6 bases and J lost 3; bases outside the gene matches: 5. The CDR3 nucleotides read TGTGCCAGCAGGGACAGGCACTTCTACGAGCAGTACTTC. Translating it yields CASRDRHFYEQYF.

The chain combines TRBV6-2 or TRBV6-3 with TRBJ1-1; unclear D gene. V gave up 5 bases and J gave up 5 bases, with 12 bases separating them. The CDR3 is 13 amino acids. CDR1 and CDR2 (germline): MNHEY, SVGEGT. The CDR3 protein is CASSRQRGTEAFF. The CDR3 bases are TGTGCCAGCAGTCGTCAGCGAGGGACTGAAGCTTTCTTT.

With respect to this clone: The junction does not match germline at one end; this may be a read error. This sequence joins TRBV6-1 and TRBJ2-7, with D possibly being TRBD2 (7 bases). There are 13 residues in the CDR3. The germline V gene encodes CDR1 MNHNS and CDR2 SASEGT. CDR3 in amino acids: CASTEGGDYEQYF. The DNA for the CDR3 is TGTGCCAGCACTGAAGGGGGGGACTACGAGCAGTACTTC.